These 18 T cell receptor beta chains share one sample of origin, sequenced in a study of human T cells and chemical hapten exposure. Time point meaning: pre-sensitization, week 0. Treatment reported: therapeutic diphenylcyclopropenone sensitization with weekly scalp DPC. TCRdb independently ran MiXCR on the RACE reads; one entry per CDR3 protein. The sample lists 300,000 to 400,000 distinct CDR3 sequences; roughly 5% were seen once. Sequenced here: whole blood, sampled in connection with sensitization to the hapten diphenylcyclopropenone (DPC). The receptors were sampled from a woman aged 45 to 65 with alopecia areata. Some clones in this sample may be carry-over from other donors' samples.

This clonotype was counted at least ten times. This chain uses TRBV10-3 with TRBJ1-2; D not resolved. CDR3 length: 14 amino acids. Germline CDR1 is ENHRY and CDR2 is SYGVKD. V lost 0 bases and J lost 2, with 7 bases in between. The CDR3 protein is CAISESMENYGYTF. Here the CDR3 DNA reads TGTGCCATCAGTGAGTCTATGGAAAACTATGGCTACACCTTC.

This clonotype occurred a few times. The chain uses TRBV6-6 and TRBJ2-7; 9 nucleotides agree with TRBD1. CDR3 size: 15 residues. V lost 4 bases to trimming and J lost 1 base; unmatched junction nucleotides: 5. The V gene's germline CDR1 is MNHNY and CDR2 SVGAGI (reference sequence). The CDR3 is CASSFPGQGSYEQYF. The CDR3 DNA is TGTGCCAGCAGTTTCCCGGGACAGGGATCCTACGAGCAGTACTTC.

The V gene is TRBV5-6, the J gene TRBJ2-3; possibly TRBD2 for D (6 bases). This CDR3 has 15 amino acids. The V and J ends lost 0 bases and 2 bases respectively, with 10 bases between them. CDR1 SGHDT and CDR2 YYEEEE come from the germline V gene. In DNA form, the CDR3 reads TGTGCCAGCAGCTTGGAGGAGGGTATCACAGATACGCAGTATTTT. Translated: CASSLEEGITDTQYF.

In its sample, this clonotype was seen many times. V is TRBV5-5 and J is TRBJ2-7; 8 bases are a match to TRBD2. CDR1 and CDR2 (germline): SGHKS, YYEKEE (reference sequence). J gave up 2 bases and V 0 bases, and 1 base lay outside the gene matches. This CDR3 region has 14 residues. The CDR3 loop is CASSLASGPYEQYF. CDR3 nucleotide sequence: TGTGCCAGCAGCTTGGCTAGCGGGCCCTACGAGCAGTACTTC.

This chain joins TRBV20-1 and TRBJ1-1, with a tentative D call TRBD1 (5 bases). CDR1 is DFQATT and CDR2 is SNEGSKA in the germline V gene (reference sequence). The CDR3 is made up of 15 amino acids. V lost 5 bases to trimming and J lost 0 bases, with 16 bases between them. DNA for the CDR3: TGCAGTGCTGGGCTTGGGGGTACGATGAACACTGAAGCTTTCTTT. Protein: CSAGLGGTMNTEAFF.

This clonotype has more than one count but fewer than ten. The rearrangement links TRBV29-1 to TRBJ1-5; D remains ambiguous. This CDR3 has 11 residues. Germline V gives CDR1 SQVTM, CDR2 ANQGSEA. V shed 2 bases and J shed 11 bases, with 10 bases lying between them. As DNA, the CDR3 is TGCAGCGTTGAAACGGCGGAGTCCCAGCATTTT. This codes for CSVETAESQHF.

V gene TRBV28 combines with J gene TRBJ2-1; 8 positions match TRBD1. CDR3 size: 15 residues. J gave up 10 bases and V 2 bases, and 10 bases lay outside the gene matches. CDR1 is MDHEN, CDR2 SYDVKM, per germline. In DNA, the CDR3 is TGTGCCAGCAGTTTAAATACACCAGGGGGCGGGGAGCAGTTCTTC. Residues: CASSLNTPGGGEQFF.

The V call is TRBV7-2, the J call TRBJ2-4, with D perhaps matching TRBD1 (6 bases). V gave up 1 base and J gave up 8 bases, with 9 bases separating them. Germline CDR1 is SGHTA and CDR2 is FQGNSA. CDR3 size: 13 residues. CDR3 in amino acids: CASSLDRADIQYF. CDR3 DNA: TGTGCCAGCAGCTTAGACAGGGCGGACATTCAGTACTTC. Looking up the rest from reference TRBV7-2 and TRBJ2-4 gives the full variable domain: GAGVSQSPSNKVTEKGKDVELRCDPISGHTALYWYRQSLGQGLEFLIYFQGNSAPDKSGLPSDRFSAERTGGSVSTLTIQRTQQEDSAVYLCASSLDRADIQYFGAGTRLSVL.

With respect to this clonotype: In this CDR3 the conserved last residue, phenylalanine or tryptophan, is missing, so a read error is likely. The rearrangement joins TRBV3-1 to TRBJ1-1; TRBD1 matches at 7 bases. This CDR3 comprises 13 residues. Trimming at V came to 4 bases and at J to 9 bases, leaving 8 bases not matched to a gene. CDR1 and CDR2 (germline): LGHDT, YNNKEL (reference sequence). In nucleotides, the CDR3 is TGTGCCAGCAGCCCCGGAAGGGGGCCTAAAGCTTTCTTA. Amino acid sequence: CASSPGRGPKAFL.

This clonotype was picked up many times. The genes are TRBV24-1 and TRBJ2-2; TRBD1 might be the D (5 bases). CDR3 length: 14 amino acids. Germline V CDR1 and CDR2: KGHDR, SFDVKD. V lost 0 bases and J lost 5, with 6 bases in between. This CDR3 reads CATSDLQGTGELFF. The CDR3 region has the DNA TGTGCCACCAGTGATTTGCAGGGAACCGGGGAGCTGTTTTTT.

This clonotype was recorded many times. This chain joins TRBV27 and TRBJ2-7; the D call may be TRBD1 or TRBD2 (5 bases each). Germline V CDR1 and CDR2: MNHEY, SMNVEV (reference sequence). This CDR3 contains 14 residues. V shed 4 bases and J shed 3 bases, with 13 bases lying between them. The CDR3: CASSSPGTVYEQYF. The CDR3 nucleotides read TGTGCCAGCAGTTCTCCGGGGACGGTCTACGAGCAGTACTTC.

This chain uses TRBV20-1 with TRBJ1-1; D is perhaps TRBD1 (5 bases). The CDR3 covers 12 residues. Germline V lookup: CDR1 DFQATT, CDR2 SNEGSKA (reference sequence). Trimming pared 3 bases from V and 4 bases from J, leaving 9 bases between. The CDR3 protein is CSASKGTTEAFF. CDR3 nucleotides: TGCAGTGCTAGTAAGGGGACCACTGAAGCTTTCTTT.

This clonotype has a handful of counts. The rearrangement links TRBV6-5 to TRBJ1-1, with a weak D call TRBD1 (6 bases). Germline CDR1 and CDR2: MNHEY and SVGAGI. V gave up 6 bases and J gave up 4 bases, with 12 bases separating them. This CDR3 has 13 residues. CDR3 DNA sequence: TGTGCCAGCAGGATAAGGGGGGTCACTGAAGCTTTCTTT. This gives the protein CASRIRGVTEAFF.

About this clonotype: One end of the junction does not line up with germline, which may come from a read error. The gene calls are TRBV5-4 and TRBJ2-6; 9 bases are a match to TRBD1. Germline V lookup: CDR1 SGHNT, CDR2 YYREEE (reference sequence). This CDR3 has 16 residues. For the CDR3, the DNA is TGTGCCAGCAGCTTGGAACAGGGGGCTGGGGCCAACGTCCCGACTTTC. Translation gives CASSLEQGAGANVPTF.

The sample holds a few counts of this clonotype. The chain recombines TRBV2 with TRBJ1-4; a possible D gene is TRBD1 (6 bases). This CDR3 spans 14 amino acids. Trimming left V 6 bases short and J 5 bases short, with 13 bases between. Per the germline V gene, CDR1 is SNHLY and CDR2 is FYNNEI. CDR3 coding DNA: TGTGCCAGCAGGGCCCGGGACACAAATGAAAAACTGTTTTTT. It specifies CASRARDTNEKLFF.

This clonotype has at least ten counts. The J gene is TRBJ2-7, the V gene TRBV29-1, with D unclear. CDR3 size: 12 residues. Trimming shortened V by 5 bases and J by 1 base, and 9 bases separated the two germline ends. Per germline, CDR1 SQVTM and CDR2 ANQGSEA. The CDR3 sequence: CSVLGSSYEQYF. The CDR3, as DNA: TGCAGCGTTTTAGGCAGTTCCTACGAGCAGTACTTC.

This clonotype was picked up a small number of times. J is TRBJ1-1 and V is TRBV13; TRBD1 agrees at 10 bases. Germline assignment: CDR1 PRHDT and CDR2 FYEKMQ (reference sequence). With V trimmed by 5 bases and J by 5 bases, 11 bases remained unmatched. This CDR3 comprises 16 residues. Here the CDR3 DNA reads TGTGCCAGCAGCATTTCCGGGACAGGGGTTGGGACTGAAGCTTTCTTT. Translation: CASSISGTGVGTEAFF.

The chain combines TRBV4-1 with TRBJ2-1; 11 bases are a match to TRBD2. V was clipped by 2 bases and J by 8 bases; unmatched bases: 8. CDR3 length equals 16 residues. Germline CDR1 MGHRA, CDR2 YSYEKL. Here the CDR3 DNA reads TGCGCCAGCAGCCAAACTAGCGGGAGTAGGGGTGATGAGCAGTTCTTC. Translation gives CASSQTSGSRGDEQFF.